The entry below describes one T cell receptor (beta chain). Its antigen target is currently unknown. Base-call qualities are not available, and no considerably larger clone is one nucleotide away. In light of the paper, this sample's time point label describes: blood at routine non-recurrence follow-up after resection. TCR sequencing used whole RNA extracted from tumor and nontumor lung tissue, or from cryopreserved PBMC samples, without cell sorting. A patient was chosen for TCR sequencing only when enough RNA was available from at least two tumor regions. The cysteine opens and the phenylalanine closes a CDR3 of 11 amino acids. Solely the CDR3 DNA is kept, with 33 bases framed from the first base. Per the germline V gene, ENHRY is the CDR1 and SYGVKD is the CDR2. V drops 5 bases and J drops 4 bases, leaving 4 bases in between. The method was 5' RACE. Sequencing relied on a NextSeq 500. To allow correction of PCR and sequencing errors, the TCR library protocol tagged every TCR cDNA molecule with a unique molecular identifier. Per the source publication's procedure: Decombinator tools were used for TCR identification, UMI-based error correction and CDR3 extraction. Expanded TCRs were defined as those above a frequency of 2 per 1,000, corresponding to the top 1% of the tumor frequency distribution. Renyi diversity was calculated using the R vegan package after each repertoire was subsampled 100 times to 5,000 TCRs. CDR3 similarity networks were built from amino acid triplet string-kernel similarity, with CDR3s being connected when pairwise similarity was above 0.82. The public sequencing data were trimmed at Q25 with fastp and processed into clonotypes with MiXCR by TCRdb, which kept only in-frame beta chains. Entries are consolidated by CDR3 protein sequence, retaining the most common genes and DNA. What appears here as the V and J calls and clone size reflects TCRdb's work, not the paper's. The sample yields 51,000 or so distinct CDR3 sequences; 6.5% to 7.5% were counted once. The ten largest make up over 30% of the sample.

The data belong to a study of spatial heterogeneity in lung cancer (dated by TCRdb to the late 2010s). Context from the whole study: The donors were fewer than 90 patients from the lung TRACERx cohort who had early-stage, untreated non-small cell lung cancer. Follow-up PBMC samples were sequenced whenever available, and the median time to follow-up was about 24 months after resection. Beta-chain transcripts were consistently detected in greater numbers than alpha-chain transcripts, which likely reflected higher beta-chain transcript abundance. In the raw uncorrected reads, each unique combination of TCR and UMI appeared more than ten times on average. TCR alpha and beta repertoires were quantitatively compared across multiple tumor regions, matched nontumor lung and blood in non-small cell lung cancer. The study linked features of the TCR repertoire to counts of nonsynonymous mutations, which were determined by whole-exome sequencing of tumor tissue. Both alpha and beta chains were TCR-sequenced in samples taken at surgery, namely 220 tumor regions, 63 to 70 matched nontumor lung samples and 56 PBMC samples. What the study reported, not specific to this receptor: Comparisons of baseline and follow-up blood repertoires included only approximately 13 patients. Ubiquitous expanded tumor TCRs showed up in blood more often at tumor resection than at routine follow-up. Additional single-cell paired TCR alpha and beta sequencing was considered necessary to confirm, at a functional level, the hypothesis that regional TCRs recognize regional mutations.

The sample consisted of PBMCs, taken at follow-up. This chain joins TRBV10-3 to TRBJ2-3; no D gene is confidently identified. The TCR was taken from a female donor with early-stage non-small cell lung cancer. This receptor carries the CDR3 CAISPADTQYF. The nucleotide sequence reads TGTGCCATCAGTCCAGCAGATACGCAGTATTTT.